This passage covers 22 T cell receptor beta chains from one sample sequenced in a study of patients and donors after allogeneic stem cell transplantation. TCRdb fed the RT-PCR reads into MiXCR, producing one record per CDR3 protein. The sample has fewer than 75,000 distinct CDR3 sequences, about 14% seen once. The sample consisted of blood, either unsorted or a sorted T cell fraction (not recorded which). Every receptor here comes from a human donor who was either an allogeneic HSCT recipient or a stem cell or donor lymphocyte infusion donor (not recorded which). It is not recorded whose cells these are; they may come from a transplant donor.

This clonotype was detected only a few times. The V gene is TRBV18, the J gene TRBJ1-2; 7 bases are a match to TRBD1. Losses at the gene ends were 3 bases for V and 5 bases for J; bases not matched to a gene: 3. The germline V gene has CDR1 KGHSH and CDR2 LQKENI. The CDR3 consists of 13 residues. CDR3 bases: TGTGCCAGCTCACCCGGGACAGATTATGGCTACACCTTC. It is translated as CASSPGTDYGYTF. Based on the CDR3 plus reference TRBV18 and TRBJ1-2, the full variable domain is NAGVMQNPRHLVRRRGQEARLRCSPMKGHSHVYWYRQLPEEGLKFMVYLQKENIIDESGMPKERFSAEFPKEGPSILRIQQVVRGDSAAYFCASSPGTDYGYTFGSGTRLTVV.

J is TRBJ2-7 and V is TRBV20-1; 7 bases agree with TRBD1. Per germline, CDR1 DFQATT and CDR2 SNEGSKA (reference sequence). The CDR3 has 14 amino acids. Losses at the gene ends were 3 bases for V and 7 bases for J; bases not matched to a gene: 12. The CDR3: CSASDRQGEWEQYF. CDR3 nucleotide sequence: TGCAGTGCTAGTGATCGGCAGGGGGAATGGGAGCAGTACTTC.

The chain employs TRBV27 and TRBJ2-7; D is unresolved. V was cut by 7 bases and J by 3 bases, with 16 bases left in between. Germline V gene data show CDR1 as MNHEY and CDR2 as SMNVEV (reference sequence). The CDR3 covers 14 residues. CDR3 region: CASMENPPFYEQYF. The CDR3 DNA is TGTGCCAGCATGGAAAATCCTCCCTTCTACGAGCAGTACTTC.

V gene TRBV10-3 combines with J gene TRBJ2-7; TRBD1 might be the D (6 bases). Germline V gives CDR1 ENHRY, CDR2 SYGVKD. The CDR3 spans 14 residues. V shed 4 bases and J shed 2 bases, with 12 bases lying between them. The CDR3 loop is CAISVGQGTYEQYF. In DNA, the CDR3 is TGTGCCATCAGTGTGGGACAAGGGACCTACGAGCAGTACTTC.

This clonotype was counted a few times. The J gene is TRBJ2-7, the V gene TRBV2; 9 bases align to TRBD1. Germline CDR1 and CDR2: SNHLY and FYNNEI. The length of the CDR3 is 16 residues. Germline trimming cut 1 base from V and 2 bases from J; bases unmatched to any gene: 6. CDR3 sequence: CASSEVYGQGTYEQYF. As DNA, the CDR3 is TGTGCCAGCAGTGAAGTATACGGACAGGGGACCTACGAGCAGTACTTC.

The chain recombines TRBV5-1 with TRBJ2-3, with TRBD1 matching over 9 bases. V lost 4 bases and J lost 3; bases outside the gene matches: 9. Germline assignment: CDR1 SGHRS and CDR2 YFSETQ. The CDR3 loop spans 16 amino acids. CDR3: CASSITRTGETDTQYF. The CDR3 DNA sequence: TGCGCCAGCAGCATTACCCGGACAGGGGAAACAGATACGCAGTATTTT.

This clonotype was picked up many times. This chain joins TRBV7-2 and TRBJ1-1; D perhaps matches TRBD1 (5 bases). Trimming removed 8 bases at V and 11 bases at J, with 21 bases between. This CDR3 is 13 amino acids long. Per germline, CDR1 SGHTA and CDR2 FQGNSA. The CDR3 sequence is CASQHRDLRYAFF. The CDR3 DNA reads as TGTGCCAGCCAACACCGGGACCTTCGCTATGCTTTCTTT.

There are a few counts of this clonotype. The chain recombines TRBV11-3 with TRBJ2-5; possibly TRBD1 or TRBD2 for D (5 bases each). Germline V gives CDR1 SGHNT, CDR2 YENEEA. The CDR3 covers 16 residues. Trimming took off 3 bases at V and 5 bases at J, with 19 bases between the two ends. The CDR3 DNA sequence: TGTGCCAGCAGCTTTGTCGGGGCGCCGGGTACGGAGACCCAGTACTTC. This codes for CASSFVGAPGTETQYF. The full variable domain, its missing parts supplied by reference TRBV11-3 and TRBJ2-5, is EAGVVQSPRYKIIEKKQPVAFWCNPISGHNTLYWYLQNLGQGPELLIRYENEEAVDDSQLPKDRFSAERLKGVDSTLKIQPAELGDSAVYLCASSFVGAPGTETQYFGPGTRLLVL.

V usage is TRBV7-2 and J usage is TRBJ2-3; D not resolved. In germline, CDR1 is SGHTA, CDR2 FQGNSA. V lost 1 base, J lost 5 bases, and 13 bases lay in between. The CDR3 contains 15 residues. CDR3 DNA sequence: TGTGCCAGCAGCTTAGAGGGATCCTCCATAGATACGCAGTATTTT. This codes for CASSLEGSSIDTQYF. Full variable domain (rest looked up from reference TRBV7-2 and TRBJ2-3): GAGVSQSPSNKVTEKGKDVELRCDPISGHTALYWYRQSLGQGLEFLIYFQGNSAPDKSGLPSDRFSAERTGGSVSTLTIQRTQQEDSAVYLCASSLEGSSIDTQYFGPGTRLTVL.

This clonotype appeared a few times. The genes are TRBV19 and TRBJ1-2; 9 nucleotides agree with TRBD1. Germline-derived CDR1 and CDR2 are LNHDA and SQIVND (reference sequence). The J segment lost 1 base and the V segment lost 7 bases, leaving 16 bases of the junction unmatched. The CDR3 extends over 18 amino acids. In DNA form, the CDR3 reads TGTGCCAGTACCGAATTACCGGGACAGGGAGGATTTAACTATGGCTACACCTTC. Translating gives CASTELPGQGGFNYGYTF.

Many counts were recorded for this clonotype. V is TRBV12-3 or TRBV12-4 and J is TRBJ1-1, with D tentatively TRBD1 (5 bases). V was cut by 5 bases and J by 5 bases, with 12 bases left in between. The CDR3 has 13 amino acids. The CDR3 region has the DNA TGTGCCAGCAGTAAACAGGAGGTGACTGAAGCTTTCTTT. This gives the protein CASSKQEVTEAFF.

This clonotype came up many times. The V gene is TRBV10-3, the J gene TRBJ1-5, with D tentatively TRBD1 (6 bases). Germline CDR1 ENHRY, CDR2 SYGVKD. The CDR3 is made up of 14 amino acids. The V and J ends lost 3 bases and 7 bases respectively, with 13 bases between them. The CDR3 region has the DNA TGTGCCATCAGTGACGGGGGGGCGGGGCAGCCCCAGCATTTT. This gives the protein CAISDGGAGQPQHF.

This clonotype was counted only a few times. The chain uses TRBV2 and TRBJ1-6; no reliable D call. CDR3 length equals 9 residues. Trimming pared 5 bases from V and 16 bases from J, leaving 6 bases between. Per the germline V gene, CDR1 is SNHLY and CDR2 is FYNNEI. CDR3 loop: CASSSPLHF. CDR3 nucleotide sequence: TGTGCCAGCAGTTCGCCTCTCCACTTT.

This clonotype was seen many times. The rearrangement joins TRBV11-2 to TRBJ1-5; D is ambiguous. Trimming took 0 bases from V and 2 from J, leaving 5 bases between them. The germline V gene has CDR1 SGHAT and CDR2 FQNNGV. This CDR3 comprises 14 residues. The CDR3 nucleotides read TGTGCCAGCAGCTTAGAGAGGGGCAATCAGCCCCAGCATTTT. Translation gives CASSLERGNQPQHF.

This clonotype was picked up many times. This chain joins TRBV18 and TRBJ1-2; TRBD1 might be the D (5 bases). This CDR3 comprises 13 residues. Looked up from germline, CDR1 is KGHSH and CDR2 is LQKENI. Trimming took off 1 base at V and 4 bases at J, with 7 bases between the two ends. The CDR3 sequence is CASSPQGIYGYTF. The CDR3 DNA follows: TGTGCCAGCTCACCACAGGGGATCTATGGCTACACCTTC.

This clonotype was detected only a few times. The V gene is TRBV4-1, the J gene TRBJ2-7, with D hard to call. Germline CDR1 is MGHRA and CDR2 is YSYEKL. The CDR3 contains 17 residues. The V gene lost 1 base and the J gene lost 4 bases, with 20 bases spanning the gap. The CDR3 DNA reads TGCGCCAGCAGCCAAGTCCCTGTTTTTGAGGATGGTTACGAGCAGTACTTC. It codes for CASSQVPVFEDGYEQYF.

V usage is TRBV6-5 and J usage is TRBJ2-1; D not resolved. CDR1 and CDR2 from the germline V gene are MNHEY and SVGAGI. The V end was cut by 2 bases, the J end by 10 bases, with 9 bases between. This CDR3 region has 12 residues. The CDR3 protein is CASSYRASEQFF. CDR3 sequence (DNA): TGTGCCAGCAGTTACCGAGCGAGCGAGCAGTTCTTC.

DNA for the CDR3: TGTGCCAGCAGCCTCGTCCGTGAGGCCAAAAACATTCAGTACTTC. Its protein is CASSLVREAKNIQYF. V usage is TRBV3-1 and J usage is TRBJ2-4; no definite D call. V was clipped by 4 bases and J by 1 base, with 11 bases between them. Germline CDR1 and CDR2: LGHDT and YNNKEL (reference sequence). CDR3 length: 15 residues.

This clonotype was seen a handful of times. V gene TRBV10-3 combines with J gene TRBJ2-7, with D maybe TRBD1 (6 bases). The CDR3 length is 13 residues. The V end was cut by 5 bases, the J end by 3 bases, with 11 bases between. Germline CDR1 ENHRY, CDR2 SYGVKD. The CDR3 loop reads CAISPTGSYEQYF. The CDR3 DNA follows: TGTGCCATCAGTCCAACAGGGAGCTACGAGCAGTACTTC.

This sequence joins TRBV4-1 and TRBJ1-2; 8 positions agree with TRBD1. The CDR3 has 18 residues. Germline V lookup: CDR1 MGHRA, CDR2 YSYEKL. The V gene end was trimmed by 0 bases and the J gene end by 1 base; junction bases not matched to a gene: 10. The CDR3 spells CASSQEYGSGGGNYGYTF. The CDR3 coding sequence is TGCGCCAGCAGCCAAGAGTACGGGTCAGGGGGCGGTAACTATGGCTACACCTTC.

This clonotype occurred a few times. The genes are TRBV7-2 and TRBJ1-2; no reliable D call. Per the germline V gene, CDR1 is SGHTA and CDR2 is FQGNSA. CDR3 length equals 14 residues. V was pared by 2 bases and J by 8 bases, with 15 bases between. CDR3 DNA sequence: TGTGCCAGCAGCTTAAGCCCCACCCTTGCGGGCTACACCTTC. This translates into CASSLSPTLAGYTF.

Many counts were recorded for this clonotype. The chain links TRBV6-6 to TRBJ1-1; TRBD1 matches at 9 bases. Per germline, CDR1 MNHNY and CDR2 SVGAGI (reference sequence). The CDR3 spans 15 residues. Trimming took 0 bases from V and 4 from J; bases not matched to a gene: 3. CDR3 region: CASSYSRDRVTEAFF. The CDR3, as DNA: TGTGCCAGCAGTTACTCTAGGGACAGGGTCACTGAAGCTTTCTTT.